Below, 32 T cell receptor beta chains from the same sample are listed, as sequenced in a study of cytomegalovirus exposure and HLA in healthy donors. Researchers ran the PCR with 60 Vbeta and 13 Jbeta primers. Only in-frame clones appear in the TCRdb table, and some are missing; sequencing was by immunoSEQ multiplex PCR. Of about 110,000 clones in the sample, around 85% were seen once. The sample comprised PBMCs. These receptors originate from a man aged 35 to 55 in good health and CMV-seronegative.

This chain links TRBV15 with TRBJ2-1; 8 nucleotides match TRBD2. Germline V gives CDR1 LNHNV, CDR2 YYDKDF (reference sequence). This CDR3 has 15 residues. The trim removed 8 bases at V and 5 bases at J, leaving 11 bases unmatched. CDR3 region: CATSEGTRNDNEQFF. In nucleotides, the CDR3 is TGTGCCACCTCGGAGGGGACTAGAAACGACAATGAGCAGTTCTTC.

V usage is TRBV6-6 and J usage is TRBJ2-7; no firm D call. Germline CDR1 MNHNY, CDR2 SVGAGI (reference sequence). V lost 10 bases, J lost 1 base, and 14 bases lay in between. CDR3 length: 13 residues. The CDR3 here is CATNSPTSYEQYF. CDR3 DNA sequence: TGTGCCACCAATAGTCCGACATCCTACGAGCAGTACTTC.

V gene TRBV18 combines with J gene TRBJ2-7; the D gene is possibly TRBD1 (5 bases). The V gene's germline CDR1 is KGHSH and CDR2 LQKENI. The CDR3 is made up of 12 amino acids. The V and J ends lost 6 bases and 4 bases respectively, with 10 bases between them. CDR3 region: CASSLTDYEQYF. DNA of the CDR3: TGTGCCAGCTCCCTGACAGATTACGAGCAGTACTTC.

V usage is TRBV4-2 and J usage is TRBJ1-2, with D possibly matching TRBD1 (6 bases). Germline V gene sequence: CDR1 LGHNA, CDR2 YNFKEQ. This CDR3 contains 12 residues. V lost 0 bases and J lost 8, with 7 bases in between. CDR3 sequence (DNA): TGTGCCAGCAGCCAAGATGGACAGGGCTACACCTTC. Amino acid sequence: CASSQDGQGYTF.

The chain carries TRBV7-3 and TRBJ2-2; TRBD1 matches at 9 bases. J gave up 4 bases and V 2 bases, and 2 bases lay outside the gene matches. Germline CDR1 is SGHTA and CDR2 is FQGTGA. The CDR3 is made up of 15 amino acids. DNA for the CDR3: TGTGCCAGCAGCTTAGGGACAGGGATCACCGGGGAGCTGTTTTTT. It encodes CASSLGTGITGELFF.

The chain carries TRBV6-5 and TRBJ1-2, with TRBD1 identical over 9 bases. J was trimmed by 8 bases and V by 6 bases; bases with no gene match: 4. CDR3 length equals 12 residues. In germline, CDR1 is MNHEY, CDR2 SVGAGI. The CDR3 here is CASSRTGVGYTF. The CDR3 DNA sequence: TGTGCCAGCAGCAGGACAGGGGTCGGCTACACCTTC.

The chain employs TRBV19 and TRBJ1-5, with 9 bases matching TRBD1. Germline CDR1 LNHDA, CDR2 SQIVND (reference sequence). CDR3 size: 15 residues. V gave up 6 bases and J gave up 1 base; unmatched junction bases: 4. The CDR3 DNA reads TGTGCCAGTAGCCCCGACAGGGGGAGCAATCAGCCCCAGCATTTT. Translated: CASSPDRGSNQPQHF.

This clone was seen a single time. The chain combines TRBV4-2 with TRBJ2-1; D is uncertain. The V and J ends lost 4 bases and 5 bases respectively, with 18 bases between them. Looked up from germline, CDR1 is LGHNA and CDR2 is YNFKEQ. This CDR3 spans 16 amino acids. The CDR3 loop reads CASSRRGAAMDNEQFF. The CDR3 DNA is TGTGCCAGCAGCCGGCGCGGAGCCGCGATGGACAATGAGCAGTTCTTC.

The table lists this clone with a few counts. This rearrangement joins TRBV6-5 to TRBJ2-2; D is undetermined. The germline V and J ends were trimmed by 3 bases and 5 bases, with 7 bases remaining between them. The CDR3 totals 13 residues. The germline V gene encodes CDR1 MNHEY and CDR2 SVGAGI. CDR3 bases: TGTGCCAGCAGTTATGCGGAAACCGGGGAGCTGTTTTTT. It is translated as CASSYAETGELFF.

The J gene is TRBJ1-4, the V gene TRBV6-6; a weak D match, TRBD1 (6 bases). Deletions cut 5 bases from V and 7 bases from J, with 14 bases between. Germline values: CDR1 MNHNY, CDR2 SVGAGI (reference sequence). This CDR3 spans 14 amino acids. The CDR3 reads CASSHPGRGEKLFF. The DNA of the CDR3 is TGTGCCAGCAGTCATCCAGGCAGGGGTGAAAAACTGTTTTTT.

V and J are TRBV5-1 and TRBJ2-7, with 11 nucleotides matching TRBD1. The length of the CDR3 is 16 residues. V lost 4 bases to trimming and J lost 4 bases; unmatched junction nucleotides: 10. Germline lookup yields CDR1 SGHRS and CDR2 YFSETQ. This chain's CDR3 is CASSTGQGARVYEQYF. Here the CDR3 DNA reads TGCGCCAGCAGCACCGGACAGGGGGCGAGGGTGTACGAGCAGTACTTC.

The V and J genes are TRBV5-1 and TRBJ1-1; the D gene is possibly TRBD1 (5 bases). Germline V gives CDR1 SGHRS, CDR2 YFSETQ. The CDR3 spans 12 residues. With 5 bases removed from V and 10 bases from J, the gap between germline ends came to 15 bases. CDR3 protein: CASRDWQGGAFF. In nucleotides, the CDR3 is TGCGCCAGCAGAGATTGGCAGGGAGGAGCTTTCTTT.

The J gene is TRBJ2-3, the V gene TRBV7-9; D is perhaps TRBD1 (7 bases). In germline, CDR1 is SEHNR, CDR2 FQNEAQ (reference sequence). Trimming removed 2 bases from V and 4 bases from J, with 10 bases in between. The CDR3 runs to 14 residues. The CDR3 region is CASSLSGGSDTQYF. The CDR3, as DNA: TGTGCCAGCAGCTTATCAGGGGGGTCAGATACGCAGTATTTT.

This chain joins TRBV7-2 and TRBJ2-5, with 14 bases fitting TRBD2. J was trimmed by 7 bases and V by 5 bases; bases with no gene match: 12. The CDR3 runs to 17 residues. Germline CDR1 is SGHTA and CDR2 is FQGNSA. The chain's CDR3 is CASSPWTSGGKRGTQYF. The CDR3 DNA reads TGTGCCAGCAGCCCCTGGACTAGCGGGGGGAAAAGAGGGACCCAGTACTTC.

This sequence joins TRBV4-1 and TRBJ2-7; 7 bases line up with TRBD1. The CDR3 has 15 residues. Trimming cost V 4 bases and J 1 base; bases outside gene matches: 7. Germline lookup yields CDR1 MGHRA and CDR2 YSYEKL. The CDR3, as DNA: TGCGCCAGCAGCCGAAACGAGGGGGCATCCTACGAGCAGTACTTC. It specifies CASSRNEGASYEQYF.

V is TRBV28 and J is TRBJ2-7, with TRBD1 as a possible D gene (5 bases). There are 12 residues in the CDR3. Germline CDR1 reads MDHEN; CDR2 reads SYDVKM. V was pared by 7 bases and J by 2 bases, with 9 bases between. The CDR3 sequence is CASMTEPYEQYF. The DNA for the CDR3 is TGTGCCAGCATGACAGAACCCTACGAGCAGTACTTC.

CDR3 amino acids: CASSSRFSGGTDTQYF. Written as DNA, the CDR3 is TGTGCCAGCAGCTCCCGGTTTAGCGGGGGCACAGATACGCAGTATTTT. The V call is TRBV9, the J call TRBJ2-3, with TRBD2 matching 8 bases. There are 16 residues in the CDR3. The trim removed 4 bases at V and 1 base at J, leaving 8 bases unmatched. Germline CDR1 reads SGDLS; CDR2 reads YYNGEE. Variable domain in full (rest from reference TRBV9 and TRBJ2-3): DSGVTQTPKHLITATGQRVTLRCSPRSGDLSVYWYQQSLDQGLQFLIQYYNGEERAKGNILERFSAQQFPDLHSELNLSSLELGDSALYFCASSSRFSGGTDTQYFGPGTRLTVL.

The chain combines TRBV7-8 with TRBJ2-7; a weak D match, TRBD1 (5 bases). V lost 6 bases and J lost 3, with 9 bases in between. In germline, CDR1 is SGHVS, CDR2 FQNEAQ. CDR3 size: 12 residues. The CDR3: CASRHDSYEQYF. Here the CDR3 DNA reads TGTGCCAGCAGACACGACAGCTACGAGCAGTACTTC.

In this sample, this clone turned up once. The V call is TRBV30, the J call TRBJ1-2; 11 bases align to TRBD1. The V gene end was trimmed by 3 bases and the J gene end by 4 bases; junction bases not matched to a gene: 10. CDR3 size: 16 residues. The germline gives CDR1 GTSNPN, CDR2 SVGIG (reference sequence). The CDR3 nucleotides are TGTGCCTGGAGGCGGACAGGGGGCTATGGGGGCTATGGCTACACCTTC. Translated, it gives CAWRRTGGYGGYGYTF.

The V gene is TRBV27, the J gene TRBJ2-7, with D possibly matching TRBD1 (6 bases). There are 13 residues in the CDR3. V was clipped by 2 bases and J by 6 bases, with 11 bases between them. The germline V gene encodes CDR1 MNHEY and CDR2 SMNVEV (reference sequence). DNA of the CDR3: TGTGCCAGCAGTTTAAACAGGGATTTCGAGCAGTACTTC. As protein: CASSLNRDFEQYF.

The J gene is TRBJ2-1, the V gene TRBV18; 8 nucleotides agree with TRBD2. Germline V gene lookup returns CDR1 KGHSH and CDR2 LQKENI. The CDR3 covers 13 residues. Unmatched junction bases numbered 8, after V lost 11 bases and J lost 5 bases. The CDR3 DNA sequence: TGTGCCGGATCGGGGGGGCTCGACAATGAGCAGTTCTTC. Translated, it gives CAGSGGLDNEQFF.

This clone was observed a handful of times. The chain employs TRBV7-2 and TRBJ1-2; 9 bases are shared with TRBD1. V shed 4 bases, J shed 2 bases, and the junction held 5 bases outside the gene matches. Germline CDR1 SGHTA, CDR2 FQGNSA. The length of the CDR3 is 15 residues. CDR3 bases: TGTGCCAGCAGCTCCCAGACAGGGGGGAACTATGGCTACACCTTC. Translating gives CASSSQTGGNYGYTF.

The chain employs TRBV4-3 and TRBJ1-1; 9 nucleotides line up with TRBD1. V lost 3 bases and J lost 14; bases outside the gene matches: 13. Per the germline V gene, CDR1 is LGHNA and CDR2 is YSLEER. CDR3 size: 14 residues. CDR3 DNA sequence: TGCGCCAGCAGCCAGAGACAGGGGGGGTCTTTTACGTTCTTT. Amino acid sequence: CASSQRQGGSFTFF.

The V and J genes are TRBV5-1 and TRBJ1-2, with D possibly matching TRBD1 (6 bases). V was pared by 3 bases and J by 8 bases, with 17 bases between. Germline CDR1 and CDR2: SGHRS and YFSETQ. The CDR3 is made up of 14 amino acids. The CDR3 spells CASSSDPGGRGYTF. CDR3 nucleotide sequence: TGCGCCAGCAGCTCCGATCCGGGGGGCCGAGGCTACACCTTC.

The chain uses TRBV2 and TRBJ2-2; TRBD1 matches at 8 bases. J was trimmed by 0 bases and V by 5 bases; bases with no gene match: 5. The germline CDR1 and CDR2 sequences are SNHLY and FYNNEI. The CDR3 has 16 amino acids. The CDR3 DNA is TGTGCCAGCAGTCCCCGGACAGGGCCGAACACCGGGGAGCTGTTTTTT. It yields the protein CASSPRTGPNTGELFF.

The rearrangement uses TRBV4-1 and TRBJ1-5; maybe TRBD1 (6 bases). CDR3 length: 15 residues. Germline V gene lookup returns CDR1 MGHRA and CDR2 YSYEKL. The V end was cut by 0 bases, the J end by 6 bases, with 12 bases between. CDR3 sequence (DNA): TGCGCCAGCAGCCAAGATTGGACAGTTCCTCAGCCCCAGCATTTT. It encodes CASSQDWTVPQPQHF.

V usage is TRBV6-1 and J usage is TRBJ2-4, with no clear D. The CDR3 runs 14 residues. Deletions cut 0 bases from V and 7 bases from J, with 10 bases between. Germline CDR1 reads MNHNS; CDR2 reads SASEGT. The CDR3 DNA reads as TGTGCCAGCAGTGAAGCCTTGGGCAGGAACATTCAGTACTTC. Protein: CASSEALGRNIQYF.

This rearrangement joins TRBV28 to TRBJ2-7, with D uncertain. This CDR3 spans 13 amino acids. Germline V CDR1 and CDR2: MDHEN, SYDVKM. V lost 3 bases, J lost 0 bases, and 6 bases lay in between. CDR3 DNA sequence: TGTGCCAGCAGTTTTGGCCGCTCCTACGAGCAGTACTTC. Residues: CASSFGRSYEQYF.

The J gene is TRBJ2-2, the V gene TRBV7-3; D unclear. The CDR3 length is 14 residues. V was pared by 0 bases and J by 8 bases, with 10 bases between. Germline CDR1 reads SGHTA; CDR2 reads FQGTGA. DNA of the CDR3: TGTGCCAGCAGCTTAACGGCCCTCGGGGGGGAGCTGTTTTTT. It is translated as CASSLTALGGELFF.

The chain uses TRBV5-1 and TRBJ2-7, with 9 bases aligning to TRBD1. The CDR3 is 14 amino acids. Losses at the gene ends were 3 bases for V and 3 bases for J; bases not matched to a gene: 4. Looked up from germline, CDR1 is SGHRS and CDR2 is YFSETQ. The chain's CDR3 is CASSYRGLYYEQYF. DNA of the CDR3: TGCGCCAGCAGCTACAGGGGGCTGTACTACGAGCAGTACTTC. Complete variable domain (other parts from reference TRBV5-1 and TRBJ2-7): KAGVTQTPRYLIKTRGQQVTLSCSPISGHRSVSWYQQTPGQGLQFLFEYFSETQRNKGNFPGRFSGRQFSNSRSEMNVSTLELGDSALYLCASSYRGLYYEQYFGPGTRLTVT.

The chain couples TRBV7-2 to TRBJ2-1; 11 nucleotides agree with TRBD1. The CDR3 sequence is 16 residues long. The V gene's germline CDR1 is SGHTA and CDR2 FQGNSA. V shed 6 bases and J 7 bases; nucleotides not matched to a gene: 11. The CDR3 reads CASSVHRTGGRNEQFF. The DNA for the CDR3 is TGTGCCAGCAGTGTACATAGGACAGGGGGCCGAAATGAGCAGTTCTTC.

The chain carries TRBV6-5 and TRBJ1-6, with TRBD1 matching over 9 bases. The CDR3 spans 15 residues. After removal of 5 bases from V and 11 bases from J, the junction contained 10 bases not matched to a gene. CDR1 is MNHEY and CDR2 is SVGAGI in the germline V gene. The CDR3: CASSQLPGQGTPLHF. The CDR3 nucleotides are TGTGCCAGCAGTCAGCTTCCGGGACAGGGCACACCCCTCCACTTT.